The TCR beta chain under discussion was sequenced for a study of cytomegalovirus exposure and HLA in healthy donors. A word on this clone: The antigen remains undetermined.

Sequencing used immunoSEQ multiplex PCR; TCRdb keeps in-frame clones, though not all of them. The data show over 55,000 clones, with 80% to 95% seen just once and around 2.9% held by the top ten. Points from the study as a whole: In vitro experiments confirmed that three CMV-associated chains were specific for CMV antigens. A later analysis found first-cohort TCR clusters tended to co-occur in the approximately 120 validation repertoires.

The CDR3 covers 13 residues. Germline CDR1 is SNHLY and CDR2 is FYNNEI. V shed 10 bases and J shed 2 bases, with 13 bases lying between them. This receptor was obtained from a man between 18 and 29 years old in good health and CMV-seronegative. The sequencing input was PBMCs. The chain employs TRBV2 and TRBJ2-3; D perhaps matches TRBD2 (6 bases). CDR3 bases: TGTGCCATCTCTTTGGACTACACAGATACGCAGTATTTT. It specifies CAISLDYTDTQYF. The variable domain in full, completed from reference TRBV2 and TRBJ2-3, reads EPEVTQTPSHQVTQMGQEVILRCVPISNHLYFYWYRQILGQKVEFLVSFYNNEISEKSEIFDDQFSVERPDGSNFTLKIRSTKLEDSAMYFCAISLDYTDTQYFGPGTRLTVL.